The rows below give T cell receptor beta chains drawn from one sample of a study of T cells after yellow fever vaccination. MiXCR, run by TCRdb on the 5' RACE reads, gives a single entry per CDR3 protein. The sample contains 320,000 or so distinct CDR3 sequences, roughly 8.3% of which appear only once. The specimen was PBMCs, collected 35 to 50 days after the first yellow fever vaccination. The receptors were gathered from a man between 18 and 35 years old who received the YFV17D yellow fever vaccine. Both conserved end residues are part of each CDR3. The D gene is left open where the match is weak. The size entry is marked missing in some rows and otherwise reads once, few, many or a size class.

V,D,J,size,DNA,CDR3
TRBV5-1,.,TRBJ2-2,few,TGCGCCAGCAGCTTACCGGGAAGACGTACCGGGGAGCTGTTTTTT,CASSLPGRRTGELFF
TRBV12-3/TRBV12-4,TRBD2,TRBJ2-1,few,TGTGCCAGCACCCCGACTAGCGGGGGGGCTTATGAGCAGTTCTTC,CASTPTSGGAYEQFF
TRBV7-2,TRBD2,TRBJ2-1,few,TGTGCCAGCAGCTTAGGCGGGACTAGCTTGTATGAGCAGTTCTTC,CASSLGGTSLYEQFF
TRBV6-5,TRBD1,TRBJ2-7,.,TGTGCCAGCAGTTACTCAAGGGGGCTGAGCTACGAGCAGTACTTC,CASSYSRGLSYEQYF
TRBV5-4,.,TRBJ2-4,.,TGTGCCAGCAGCTTTGAGGGGGGAGACATTCAGTACTTC,CASSFEGGDIQYF
TRBV12-3/TRBV12-4,.,TRBJ1-5,few,TGTGCCAGCAGTCCGAAGACGGTGGGTCAGCCCCAGCATTTT,CASSPKTVGQPQHF
TRBV20-1,.,TRBJ2-1,.,TGCAGTGCCCCTAGGGGGGGGGACCTACACAATGAGCAGTTCTTC,CSAPRGGDLHNEQFF
TRBV12-3/TRBV12-4,TRBD1,TRBJ2-6,few,TGTGCCAGCAGTATGGGACAGCTCCTTTGGGCCAACGTCCTGACTTTC,CASSMGQLLWANVLTF
TRBV5-1,TRBD1,TRBJ1-1,few,TGCGCCAGCAGTCGACAGGGGGACGTCACTGAAGCTTTCTTT,CASSRQGDVTEAFF
TRBV9,.,TRBJ2-5,few,TGTGCCAGCAGCGAGCCGACAGGGGAGGGGGCCCAGTACTTC,CASSEPTGEGAQYF
TRBV24-1,.,TRBJ2-2,few,TGTGCCACCAGTGATTGGCAGGATAACACCGGGGAGCTGTTTTTT,CATSDWQDNTGELFF
TRBV5-1,.,TRBJ1-2,few,TGCGCCAGCAGCTTGTCGTCAGGCTACTATGGCTACACCTTC,CASSLSSGYYGYTF
TRBV7-6,TRBD2,TRBJ2-5,many,TGTGCCAGCAGATGGGATTCGGGGGGGCAAGAGACCCAGTACTTC,CASRWDSGGQETQYF
TRBV5-1,.,TRBJ1-2,few,TGCGCCAGCAGCTTGGATGTAGGAGGTACGGATTGGAATGGCTACACCTTC,CASSLDVGGTDWNGYTF
TRBV20-1,.,TRBJ1-1,.,TGCAGTGCTAGAGACTTAAAGGGGAACACTGAAGCTTTCTTT,CSARDLKGNTEAFF
TRBV14,.,TRBJ2-7,few,TGTGCCAGCAGCCCCGTCCTTACCGGCGCCTACGAGCAGTACTTC,CASSPVLTGAYEQYF
TRBV20-1,TRBD2,TRBJ2-5,.,TGCAGTGCTAGAGATAATCTCGCTAGCGGGGGCCCTGGGGAGACCCAGTACTTC,CSARDNLASGGPGETQYF
TRBV20-1,.,TRBJ1-4,.,TGCTCCACCAAGGGGCGGGAGAATGAAAAACTGTTTTTT,CSTKGRENEKLFF
TRBV20-1,.,TRBJ1-5,.,TGCAGTGCCACACAGGGACCCAATCAGCCCCAGCATTTT,CSATQGPNQPQHF
TRBV6-1,TRBD1,TRBJ2-7,few,TGTGCCAGCAGACAGACAGGGCACCAGGAGCAGTACTTC,CASRQTGHQEQYF
TRBV12-3/TRBV12-4,.,TRBJ2-3,few,TGTGCCAGCAGTGCCATGGGGATCGGTACGCAGTATTTT,CASSAMGIGTQYF
TRBV4-2,.,TRBJ1-1,few,TGTGCCAGCAGCCCTTGGGAGGGGACGAACACTGAAGCTTTCTTT,CASSPWEGTNTEAFF
TRBV20-1,TRBD1,TRBJ1-2,.,TGCAGTGCTAGGCCCCGGGACAGGGTCTCCTATGGCTACACCTTC,CSARPRDRVSYGYTF
TRBV12-3/TRBV12-4,TRBD1,TRBJ1-2,few,TGTGCCAGCAGCTCCGGACAGGGCGGCTACACCTTC,CASSSGQGGYTF
TRBV5-1,TRBD2,TRBJ2-1,few,TGCGCCAGCAGCTTGAGACTAGCGGGGGAGAATGAGCAGTTCTTC,CASSLRLAGENEQFF
TRBV7-2,TRBD2,TRBJ2-1,.,TGTGCCAGCCAGGCTCGGGGGGGCCCGTCCAATGAGCAGTTCTTC,CASQARGGPSNEQFF
TRBV5-1,.,TRBJ2-3,few,TGCGCCAGCAGCTTGGCGCCACCGGATACGCAGTATTTT,CASSLAPPDTQYF
TRBV6-5,TRBD1,TRBJ1-2,.,TGTGCCAGCAGCTACAGGGGTGACGACTATGGCTACACCTTC,CASSYRGDDYGYTF
TRBV24-1,.,TRBJ2-1,.,TGTGCCACCGACGGGGGTTCCTACAATGAGCAGTTCTTC,CATDGGSYNEQFF
TRBV5-6,TRBD1,TRBJ2-2,few,TGTGCCAGCAGGGGACGCTCGGGACAGTACACCGGGGAGCTGTTTTTT,CASRGRSGQYTGELFF
TRBV7-9,.,TRBJ1-2,.,TGTGCCAGCAGCCCAAACCGCAGTAGGGGTGGCTACACCTTC,CASSPNRSRGGYTF
TRBV7-2,TRBD1,TRBJ1-4,few,TGTGCCAGCAGCCCCAGCGTAGGGGGCTACGAAAAACTGTTTTTT,CASSPSVGGYEKLFF
TRBV9,.,TRBJ2-1,.,TGTGCCAGCAGCGTAGGCCCGTTGGGTGAGCAGTTCTTC,CASSVGPLGEQFF
TRBV20-1,TRBD1,TRBJ2-2,few,TGCAGTGCTAGAAAGGGGGCCGGCGGGGAGCTGTTTTTT,CSARKGAGGELFF
TRBV6-2/TRBV6-3,.,TRBJ1-2,.,TGTGCCAGCACGCAGGGTCATGGCTACACCTTC,CASTQGHGYTF
TRBV7-2,TRBD1,TRBJ2-7,.,TGTGCCAGCAGCTCTGGACAGGTTCTTATCCACGAGCAGTACTTC,CASSSGQVLIHEQYF
TRBV7-2,.,TRBJ2-7,few,TGTGCCAGCAGCCGAGACCTTGGACTTGAGCAGTACTTC,CASSRDLGLEQYF
TRBV6-2/TRBV6-3,.,TRBJ2-1,few,TGTGCCACCGAATCCGGGACAAGCAATGAGCAGTTCTTC,CATESGTSNEQFF
TRBV7-2,.,TRBJ1-2,few,TGTGCCAGCAGCTTAAGGAGGGGCAGGTTCAACTATGGCTACACCTTC,CASSLRRGRFNYGYTF
TRBV6-2/TRBV6-3,.,TRBJ1-2,few,TGTGCCAGCAGGGCGCTATGGGGGAACTATGGCTACACCTTC,CASRALWGNYGYTF